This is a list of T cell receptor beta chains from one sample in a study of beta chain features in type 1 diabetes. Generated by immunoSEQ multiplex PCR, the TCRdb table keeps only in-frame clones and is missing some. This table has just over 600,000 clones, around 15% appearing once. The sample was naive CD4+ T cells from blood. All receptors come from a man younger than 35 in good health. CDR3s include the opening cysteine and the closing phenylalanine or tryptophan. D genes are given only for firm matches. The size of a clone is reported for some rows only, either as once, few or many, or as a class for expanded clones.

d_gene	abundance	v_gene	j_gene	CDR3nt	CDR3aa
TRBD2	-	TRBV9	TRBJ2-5	TGTGCCAGCAGCGTAGGCGGGAGGGAAGCGACCCAGTACTTC	CASSVGGREATQYF
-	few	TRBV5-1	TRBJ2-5	TGCGCCAGCAGTCGGGGACTCGGGATACCAGAGACCCAGTACTTC	CASSRGLGIPETQYF
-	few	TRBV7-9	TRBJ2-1	TGTGCCAGCAGCTTAGCCGGACTATCCAATGAGCAGTTCTTC	CASSLAGLSNEQFF
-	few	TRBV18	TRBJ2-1	TGTGCCAGCTCACTATTTGAGTACAATGAGCAGTTCTTC	CASSLFEYNEQFF
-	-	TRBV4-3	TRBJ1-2	TGCGCCAGCAGCCAAGAGTCGGGCAGAACTAACTATGGCTACACCTTC	CASSQESGRTNYGYTF
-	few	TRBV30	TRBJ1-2	TGTGCCTGGAGTGTACAGGGTACTTCCTATGGCTACACCTTC	CAWSVQGTSYGYTF
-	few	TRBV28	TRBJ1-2	TGTGCCAGCAGAATGGGGCAGGATTATGGCTACACCTTC	CASRMGQDYGYTF
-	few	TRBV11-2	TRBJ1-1	TGTGCCAGCAGCTCTCAGGCTTTCTTT	CASSSQAFF
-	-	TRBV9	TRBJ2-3	TGTGCCAGCAGCGTAGAAGGGATCCGCACAGATACGCAGTATTTT	CASSVEGIRTDTQYF
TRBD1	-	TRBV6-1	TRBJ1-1	TGTGCCAGCCCAAAACTAGGGACAGTGAACACTGAAGCTTTCTTT	CASPKLGTVNTEAFF
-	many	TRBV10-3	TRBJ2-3	TGTGCCATCAGAGACAAACAGGGAAAAGATACGCAGTATTTT	CAIRDKQGKDTQYF
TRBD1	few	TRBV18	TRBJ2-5	TGTGCCAGCTCCCTACAGGGGGCGCTAGGCCAAGAGACCCAGTACTTC	CASSLQGALGQETQYF
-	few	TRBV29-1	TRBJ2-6	TGCAGCGTTGAACAGGGAAGAACTCTATCTGGGGCCAACGTCCTGACTTTC	CSVEQGRTLSGANVLTF
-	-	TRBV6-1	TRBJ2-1	TGTGCCAGCAGTGAAGTCGTCACCCGGGCTTCTGCCAATGAGCAGTTCTTC	CASSEVVTRASANEQFF
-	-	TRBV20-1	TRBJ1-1	TGCAGTGCTAACTCAAGAACTGAAGCTTTCTTT	CSANSRTEAFF
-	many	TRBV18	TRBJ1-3	TGTGCCAGCTCACGACAGAGCTCTGGAAACACCATATATTTT	CASSRQSSGNTIYF
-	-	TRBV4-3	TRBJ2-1	TGCGCCAGCAGCCCTGAGGACAGATACAATGAGCAGTTCTTC	CASSPEDRYNEQFF
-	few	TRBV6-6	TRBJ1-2	TGTGCCAGCAGTTACCCGGGGGGAGACTATGGCTACACCTTC	CASSYPGGDYGYTF
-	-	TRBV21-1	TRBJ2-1	TGTGCCAGCAGCAATTCTAGCGGGAGGTACAATGAGCAGTTCTTC	CASSNSSGRYNEQFF
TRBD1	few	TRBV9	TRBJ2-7	TGTGCCAGCAGCAGCCGGGACAGAACCTACGAGCAGTACTTC	CASSSRDRTYEQYF
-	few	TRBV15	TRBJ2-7	TGTGCCACCAGCAGAGATGTGGGAGGTAGTGTCGAGCAGTACTTC	CATSRDVGGSVEQYF
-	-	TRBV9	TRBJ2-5	TGTGCCAGCAGCGTAGGAGCCTTGGCGGAGGGTCGAACAGAGACCCAGTACTTC	CASSVGALAEGRTETQYF
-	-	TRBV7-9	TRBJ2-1	TGTGCCAGCAGGGAATGGGACAATGAGCAGTTCTTC	CASREWDNEQFF
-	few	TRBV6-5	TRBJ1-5	TGTGCCAGCGGTTTTCAACCCCAGCATTTT	CASGFQPQHF
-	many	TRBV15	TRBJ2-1	TGTGCCACCAGCAGAGATCAATTGGGCGTCAATGAGCAGTTCTTC	CATSRDQLGVNEQFF
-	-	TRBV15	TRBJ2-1	TGTGCCACCAGCCGGGTAGAGATCAATGAGCAGTTCTTC	CATSRVEINEQFF
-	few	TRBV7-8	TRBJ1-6	TGTGCCAGCAGCTCCGGTACGGGGGCATTTAATTCACCCCTCCACTTT	CASSSGTGAFNSPLHF
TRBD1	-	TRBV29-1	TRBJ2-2	TGCAGCGCTCGGGGGACAGGCACCGGGGAGCTGTTTTTT	CSARGTGTGELFF
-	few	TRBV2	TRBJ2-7	TGTGCCAGCAGTGGGGACGGTTACGAGCAGTACTTC	CASSGDGYEQYF
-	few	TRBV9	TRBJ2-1	TGTGCCAGCAGCGTTATGAGCGCGTCCTACAATGAGCAGTTCTTC	CASSVMSASYNEQFF
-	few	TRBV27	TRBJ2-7	TGTGCCAGCAGTTTATCAGGGGTCGAGCAGTACTTC	CASSLSGVEQYF
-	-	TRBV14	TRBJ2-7	TGTGCCAGCAGCCGGATAGGGGGGGCCGGCTCCTACGAGCAGTACTTC	CASSRIGGAGSYEQYF
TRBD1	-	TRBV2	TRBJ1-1	TGTGCCAGCAGTGTTAGCGGACAGGGGGCTTCGCGGACTGAAGCTTTCTTT	CASSVSGQGASRTEAFF
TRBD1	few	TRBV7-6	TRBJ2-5	TGTGCCAGCAGCTTAGTTCCCGGGACAGGGGGCTTGAGGGAGACCCAGTACTTC	CASSLVPGTGGLRETQYF
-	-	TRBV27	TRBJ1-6	TGTGCCAGCAGCTCCGGGACGGCACTCTTCAATTCACCCCTCCACTTT	CASSSGTALFNSPLHF
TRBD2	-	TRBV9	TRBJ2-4	TGTGCCAGCAGCGTAGGAGATGGACTAGCGGAAAACATTCAGTACTTC	CASSVGDGLAENIQYF
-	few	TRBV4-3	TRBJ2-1	TGCGCCAGCAGCCAAGTATGGGGAGAGCAGTTCTTC	CASSQVWGEQFF
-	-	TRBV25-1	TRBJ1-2	TGTGCCAGCAGAAACTCTCAAGGCTACACCTTC	CASRNSQGYTF
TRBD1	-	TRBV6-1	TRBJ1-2	TGTGCCAGCAGCTTTTCGACAGGGAACTATGGCTACACCTTC	CASSFSTGNYGYTF
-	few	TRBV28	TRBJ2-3	TGTGCCAGCACCTCCCCAGATACGCAGTATTTT	CASTSPDTQYF
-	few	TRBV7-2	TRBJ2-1	TGTGCCAGCAGCTTCGACGGGCGTGAGCAGTTCTTC	CASSFDGREQFF
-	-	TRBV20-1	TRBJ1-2	TGCAGTGCTTCTCCAGGTCAAGGCTACACCTTC	CSASPGQGYTF
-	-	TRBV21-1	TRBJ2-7	TGTGCCAGCAGCAAAGAGGCAGGGATGAAGCCCGAGCAGTACTTC	CASSKEAGMKPEQYF
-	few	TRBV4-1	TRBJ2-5	TGCGCCAGCAGTATCGCCCAAACAGTATGGGAGACCCAGTACTTC	CASSIAQTVWETQYF
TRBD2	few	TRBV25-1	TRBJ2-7	TGTGCCAGCACCCCGGGGGGACTCCTATACGAGCAGTACTTC	CASTPGGLLYEQYF
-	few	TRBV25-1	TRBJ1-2	TGTGCCAGCAGTGGGGCATTGGGGCTTAACTATGGCTACACCTTC	CASSGALGLNYGYTF
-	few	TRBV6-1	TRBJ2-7	TGTGCCAGCAGTGAAGTTGCAGGGCCCTACGAGCAGTACTTC	CASSEVAGPYEQYF
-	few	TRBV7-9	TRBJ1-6	TGTGCCAGCAGCTTCCCCGTCGTGAATTCACCCCTCCACTTT	CASSFPVVNSPLHF
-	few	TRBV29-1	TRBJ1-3	TGCAGCGTTGAAGATCGCAGCTCTGGAAACACCATATATTTT	CSVEDRSSGNTIYF
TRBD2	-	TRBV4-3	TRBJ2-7	TGCGCCAGCAGCCGTAGCGGGAGGCAGGGCTACGAGCAGTACTTC	CASSRSGRQGYEQYF
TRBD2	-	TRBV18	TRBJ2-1	TGTGCCAGCTCACCGTCGTGGGAGGGAGGCTTATTAAAGCAGTTCTTC	CASSPSWEGGLLKQFF
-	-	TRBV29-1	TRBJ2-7	TGCAGCGGTGGGTCGGTCTACGAGCAGTACTTC	CSGGSVYEQYF